The next 6 T cell receptor beta chains were all read from a single sample in a study of T cell repertoires in cytomegalovirus infection. Their antigens remain unidentified. TCRdb called the reads again in MiXCR, with one record for every CDR3 protein. This table holds hundreds of thousands of distinct CDR3 sequences, about 33% found once. Sequencing was performed on cultured CD8+ T cells from PBMCs, taken from culture after CMV antigen stimulation. Receptors originate from a human donor in good health (CMV status not recorded). Some clones in this sample may be carry-over from other donors' samples.

This chain uses TRBV6-2 or TRBV6-3 with TRBJ2-1; D gene uncertain. The CDR3 spans 12 residues. Trimming took off 6 bases at V and 10 bases at J, with 13 bases between the two ends. Germline assignment: CDR1 MNHEY and CDR2 SVGEGT. The chain's CDR3 is CASSFPPREQFF. For the CDR3, the DNA is TGTGCCAGCAGCTTCCCACCTCGAGAGCAGTTCTTC.

This clonotype was recorded a few times. The chain couples TRBV7-9 to TRBJ1-1; unclear D gene. Germline V gene lookup returns CDR1 SEHNR and CDR2 FQNEAQ (reference sequence). The CDR3 sequence is 13 residues long. Deletions cut 5 bases from V and 7 bases from J, with 14 bases between. This chain's CDR3 is CASSLPGLLEAFF. The CDR3 nucleotides are TGTGCCAGCAGCCTCCCCGGGCTACTTGAAGCTTTCTTT.

The table lists this clonotype with many counts. V is TRBV7-9 and J is TRBJ2-1, with 12 bases lining up with TRBD2. The ends lost 5 bases at V and 9 bases at J; junction bases unmatched: 8. This CDR3 contains 15 residues. Germline assignment: CDR1 SEHNR and CDR2 FQNEAQ (reference sequence). CDR3 sequence reads: CASSATSGGFGEQFF. CDR3 DNA sequence: TGTGCCAGCAGCGCAACTAGCGGGGGGTTTGGTGAGCAGTTCTTC.

This clonotype was seen a handful of times. The CDR3 nucleotides are TGTGCCAGCAGCCAGACCCAACAGGGTGTTAAGGCTGAAGCTTTCTTT. As protein: CASSQTQQGVKAEAFF. The chain uses TRBV14 and TRBJ1-1, with D possibly being TRBD1 (6 bases). The V gene's germline CDR1 is SGHDN and CDR2 FVKESK. V shed 3 bases and J shed 6 bases, with 20 bases lying between them. There are 16 residues in the CDR3. Full variable domain (outside the CDR3, taken from reference TRBV14 and TRBJ1-1): EAGVTQFPSHSVIEKGQTVTLRCDPISGHDNLYWYRRVMGKEIKFLLHFVKESKQDESGMPNNRFLAERTGGTYSTLKVQPAELEDSGVYFCASSQTQQGVKAEAFFGQGTRLTVV.

The chain joins TRBV7-3 to TRBJ1-2, with a possible D match to TRBD1 (6 bases). The germline V and J ends were trimmed by 7 bases and 2 bases, with 17 bases remaining between them. CDR3 length equals 15 residues. Germline V CDR1 and CDR2: SGHTA, FQGTGA. The CDR3 sequence is CASTLTSGQNYGYTF. Here the CDR3 DNA reads TGTGCCAGCACCCTTACCTCCGGACAGAACTATGGCTACACCTTC.

V usage is TRBV29-1 and J usage is TRBJ1-2; no firm D call. The CDR3 totals 12 residues. Germline V gene lookup returns CDR1 SQVTM and CDR2 ANQGSEA. Trimming pared 4 bases from V and 3 bases from J, leaving 9 bases between. The CDR3 DNA sequence: TGCAGCGTTGGCGGATTGGACTATGGCTACACCTTC. Its protein product is CSVGGLDYGYTF.